The TCR beta chain described here comes from a study of blood T cell repertoires in COVID-19. CDR1 is LGHDT and CDR2 is YNNKEL in the germline V gene (reference sequence). CDR3 size: 13 residues. V lost 4 bases, J lost 2 bases, and 9 bases lay in between. Produced via immunoSEQ multiplex PCR; TCRdb's table is partial and in-frame only. The sample contains approximately 200,000 clones, more than 65% of which appear only once. The sequenced sample consisted of peripheral blood. The chain employs TRBV3-1 (or the pseudogene TRBV3-2) and TRBJ2-7; weak D call: TRBD2 (6 bases). This TCR was recovered from a woman aged 60 to 75 with acute or convalescent COVID-19. The CDR3 loop reads CASSPGGTYEQYF. In nucleotides, the CDR3 is TGTGCCAGCAGCCCCGGGGGAACCTACGAGCAGTACTTC.